The clone carrying this T cell receptor beta chain has just a few counts. Its antigen is undetermined. Next came a second PCR, run for roughly 7 to 12 cycles, which used a sample-barcoded 5' primer along with a J-beta primer mix. TCRdb reprocessed the 5' RACE reads with MiXCR, giving one entry per CDR3 protein. Here the sample spans about 1.8 million distinct CDR3 sequences, less than 50% being singletons. This sample was taken from a study of blood T cells in healthy people across ages. Study-wide findings and caveats: Donors of long life had a larger count of naive CD4+ cells and greater diversity than aged donors.

Isolated per sample were at least 7 million PBMCs. Trimming cost V 3 bases and J 4 bases, with 10 bases left between them. The CDR3 loop spans 13 amino acids. Germline V gene sequence: CDR1 MNHNS, CDR2 SASEGT. The TCR comes from a woman aged 35 to 49 in good health. The chain uses TRBV6-1 and TRBJ2-7; D gene ambiguous. Material: blood. CDR3 coding DNA: TGTGCCAGCAGTGAGATCCAAGGGTACGAGCAGTACTTC. Translation: CASSEIQGYEQYF.